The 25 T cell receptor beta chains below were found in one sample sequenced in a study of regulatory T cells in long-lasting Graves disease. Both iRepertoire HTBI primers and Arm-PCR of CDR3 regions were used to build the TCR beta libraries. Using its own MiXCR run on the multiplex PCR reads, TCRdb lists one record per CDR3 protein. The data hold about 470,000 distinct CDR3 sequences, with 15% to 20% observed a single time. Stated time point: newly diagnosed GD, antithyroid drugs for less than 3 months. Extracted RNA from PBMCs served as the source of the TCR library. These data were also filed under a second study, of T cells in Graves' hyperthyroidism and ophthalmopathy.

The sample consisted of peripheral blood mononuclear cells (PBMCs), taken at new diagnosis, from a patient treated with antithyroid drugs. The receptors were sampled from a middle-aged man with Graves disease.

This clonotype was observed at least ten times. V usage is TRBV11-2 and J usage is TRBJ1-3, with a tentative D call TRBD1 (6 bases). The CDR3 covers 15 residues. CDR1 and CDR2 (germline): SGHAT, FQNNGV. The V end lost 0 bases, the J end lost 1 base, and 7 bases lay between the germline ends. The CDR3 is CASSLEGGSGNTIYF. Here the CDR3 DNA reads TGTGCCAGCAGCTTAGAAGGGGGTTCTGGAAACACCATATATTTT.

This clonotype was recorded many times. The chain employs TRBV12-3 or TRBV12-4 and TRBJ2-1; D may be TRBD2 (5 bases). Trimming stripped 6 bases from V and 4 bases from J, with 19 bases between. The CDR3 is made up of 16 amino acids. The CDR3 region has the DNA TGTGCCAGCAGCCTCTCCAAAGCGGAAAAATACAATGAGCAGTTCTTC. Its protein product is CASSLSKAEKYNEQFF.

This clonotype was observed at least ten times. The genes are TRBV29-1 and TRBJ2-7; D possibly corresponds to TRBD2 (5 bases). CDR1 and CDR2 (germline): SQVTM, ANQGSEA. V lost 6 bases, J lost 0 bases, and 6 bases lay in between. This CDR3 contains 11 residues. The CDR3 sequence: CSVGSSYEQYF. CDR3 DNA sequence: TGCAGCGTGGGGAGCTCCTACGAGCAGTACTTC.

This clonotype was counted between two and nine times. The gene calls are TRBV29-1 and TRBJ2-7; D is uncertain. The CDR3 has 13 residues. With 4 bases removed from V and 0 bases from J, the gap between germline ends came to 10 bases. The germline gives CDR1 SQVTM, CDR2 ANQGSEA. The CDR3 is CSVAVLSSYEQYF. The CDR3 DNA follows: TGCAGCGTTGCCGTACTTAGCTCCTACGAGCAGTACTTC.

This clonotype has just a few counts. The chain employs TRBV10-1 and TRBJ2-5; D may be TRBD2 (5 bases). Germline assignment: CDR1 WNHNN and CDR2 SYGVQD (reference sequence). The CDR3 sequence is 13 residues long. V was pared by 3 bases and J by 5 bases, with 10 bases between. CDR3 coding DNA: TGCGCCAGCAGTGAAGGAGGTGTCGAGACCCAGTACTTC. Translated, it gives CASSEGGVETQYF.

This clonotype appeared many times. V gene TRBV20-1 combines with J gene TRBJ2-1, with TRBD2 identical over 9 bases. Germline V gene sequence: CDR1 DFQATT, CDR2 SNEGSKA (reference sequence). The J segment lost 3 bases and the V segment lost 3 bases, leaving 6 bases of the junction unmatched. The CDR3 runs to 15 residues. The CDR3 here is CSASVISGSYNEQFF. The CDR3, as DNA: TGCAGTGCTAGCGTGATTAGCGGGAGCTACAATGAGCAGTTCTTC.

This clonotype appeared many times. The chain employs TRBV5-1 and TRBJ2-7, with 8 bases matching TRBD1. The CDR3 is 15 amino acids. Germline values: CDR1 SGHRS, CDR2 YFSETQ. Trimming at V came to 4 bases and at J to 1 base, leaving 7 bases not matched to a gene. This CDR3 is CASSLSGTGSYEQYF. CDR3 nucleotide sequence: TGCGCCAGCAGCCTGTCCGGGACAGGATCCTACGAGCAGTACTTC.

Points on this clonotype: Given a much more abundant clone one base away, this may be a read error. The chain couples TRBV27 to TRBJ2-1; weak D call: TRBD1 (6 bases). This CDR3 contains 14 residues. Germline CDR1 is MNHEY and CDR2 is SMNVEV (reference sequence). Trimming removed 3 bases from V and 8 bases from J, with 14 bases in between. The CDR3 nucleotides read TGTGCCAGCAGTTTTTATAGGACAGCCCATGAGCAGTTCTTC. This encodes CASSFYRTAHEQFF.

The CDR3 DNA reads TGTGCCAGCAGTTGGGGGGACAGAGAAAAAACCTACGAGCAGTACTTC. Its protein product is CASSWGDREKTYEQYF. The chain combines TRBV12-3 or TRBV12-4 with TRBJ2-7, with D possibly TRBD1 on 7 matching bases. The CDR3 consists of 16 residues. V lost 4 bases and J 2 bases, leaving 18 bases between the germline ends.

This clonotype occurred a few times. The CDR3: CASSLVTGGISPGELFF. The CDR3 DNA is TGTGCCAGCAGCTTAGTGACAGGGGGCATCTCTCCCGGGGAGCTGTTTTTT. This rearrangement joins TRBV11-2 to TRBJ2-2; 10 bases line up with TRBD1. V lost 1 base to trimming and J lost 6 bases; unmatched junction nucleotides: 8. The CDR3 consists of 17 residues. From germline, CDR1 is SGHAT and CDR2 FQNNGV.

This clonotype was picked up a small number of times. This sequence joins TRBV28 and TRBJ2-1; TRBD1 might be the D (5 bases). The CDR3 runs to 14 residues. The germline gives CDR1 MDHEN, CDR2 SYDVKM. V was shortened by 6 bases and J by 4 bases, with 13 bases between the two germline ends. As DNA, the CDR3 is TGTGCCAGCAGCGTAGGAGACAGATACAATGAGCAGTTCTTC. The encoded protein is CASSVGDRYNEQFF.

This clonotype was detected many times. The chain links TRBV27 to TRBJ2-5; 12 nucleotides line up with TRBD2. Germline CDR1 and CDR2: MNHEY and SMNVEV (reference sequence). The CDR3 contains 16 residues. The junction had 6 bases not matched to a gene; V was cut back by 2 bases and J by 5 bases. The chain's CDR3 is CASSLKTSGRHETQYF. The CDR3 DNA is TGTGCCAGCAGTTTAAAGACTAGCGGGAGACACGAGACCCAGTACTTC.

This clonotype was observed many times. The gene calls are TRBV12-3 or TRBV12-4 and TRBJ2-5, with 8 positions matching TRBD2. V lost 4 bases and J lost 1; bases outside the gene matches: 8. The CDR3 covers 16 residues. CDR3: CASSSGVAGLQETQYF. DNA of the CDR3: TGTGCCAGCAGTTCGGGGGTAGCGGGGCTCCAAGAGACCCAGTACTTC.

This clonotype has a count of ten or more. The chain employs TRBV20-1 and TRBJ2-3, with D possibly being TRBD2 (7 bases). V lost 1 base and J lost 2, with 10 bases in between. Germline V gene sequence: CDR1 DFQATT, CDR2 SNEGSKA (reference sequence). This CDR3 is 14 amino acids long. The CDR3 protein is CSARGGGVTDTQYF. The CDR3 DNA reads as TGCAGTGCTAGAGGAGGGGGGGTCACAGATACGCAGTATTTT.

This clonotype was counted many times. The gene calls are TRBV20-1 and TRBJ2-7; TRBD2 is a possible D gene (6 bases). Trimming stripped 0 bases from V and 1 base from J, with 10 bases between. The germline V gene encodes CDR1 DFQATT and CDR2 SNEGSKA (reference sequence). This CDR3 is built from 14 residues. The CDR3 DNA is TGCAGTGCTAGAGATCTGGAGGGATCCTACGAGCAGTACTTC. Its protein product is CSARDLEGSYEQYF.

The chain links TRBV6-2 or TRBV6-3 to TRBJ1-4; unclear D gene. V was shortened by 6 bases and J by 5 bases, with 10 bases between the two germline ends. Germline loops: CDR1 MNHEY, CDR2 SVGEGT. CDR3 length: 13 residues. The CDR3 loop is CASSRVKNEKLFF. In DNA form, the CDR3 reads TGTGCCAGCAGCCGGGTGAAGAATGAAAAACTGTTTTTT.

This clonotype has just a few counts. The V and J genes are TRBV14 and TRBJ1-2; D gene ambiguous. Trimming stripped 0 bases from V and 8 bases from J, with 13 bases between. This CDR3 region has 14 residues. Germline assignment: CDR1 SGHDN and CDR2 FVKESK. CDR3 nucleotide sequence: TGTGCCAGCAGCCAAGATTACGACCCCTGGGGCTACACCTTC. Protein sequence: CASSQDYDPWGYTF. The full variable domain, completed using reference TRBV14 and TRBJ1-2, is EAGVTQFPSHSVIEKGQTVTLRCDPISGHDNLYWYRRVMGKEIKFLLHFVKESKQDESGMPNNRFLAERTGGTYSTLKVQPAELEDSGVYFCASSQDYDPWGYTFGSGTRLTVV.

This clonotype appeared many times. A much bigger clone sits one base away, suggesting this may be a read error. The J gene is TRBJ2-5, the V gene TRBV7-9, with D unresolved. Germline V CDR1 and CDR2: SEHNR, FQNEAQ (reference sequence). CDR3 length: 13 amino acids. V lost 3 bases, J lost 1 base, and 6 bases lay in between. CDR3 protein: CASSFGFQETQYF. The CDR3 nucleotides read TGTGCCAGCAGCTTCGGATTCCAAGAGACCCAGTACTTC.

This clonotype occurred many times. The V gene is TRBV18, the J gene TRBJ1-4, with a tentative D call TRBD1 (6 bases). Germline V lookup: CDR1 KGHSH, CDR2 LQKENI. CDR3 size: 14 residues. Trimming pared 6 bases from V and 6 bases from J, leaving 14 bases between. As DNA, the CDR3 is TGTGCCAGCTCTCCCAGGGGATCCGATGAAAAACTGTTTTTT. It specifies CASSPRGSDEKLFF.

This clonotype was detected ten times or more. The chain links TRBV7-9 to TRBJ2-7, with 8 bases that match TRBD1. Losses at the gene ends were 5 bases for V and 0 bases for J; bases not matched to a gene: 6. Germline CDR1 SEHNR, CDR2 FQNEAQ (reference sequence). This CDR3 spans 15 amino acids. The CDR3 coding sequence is TGTGCCAGCAGCGGCCGGGACAGGAGCTCCTACGAGCAGTACTTC. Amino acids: CASSGRDRSSYEQYF.

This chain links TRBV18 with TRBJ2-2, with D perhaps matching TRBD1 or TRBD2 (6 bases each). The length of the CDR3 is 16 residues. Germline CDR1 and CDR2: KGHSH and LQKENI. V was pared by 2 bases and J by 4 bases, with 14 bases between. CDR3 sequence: CASSPTGDTSTGELFF. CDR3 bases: TGTGCCAGCTCACCAACGGGGGACACCTCCACCGGGGAGCTGTTTTTT. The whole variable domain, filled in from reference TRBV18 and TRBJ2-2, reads NAGVMQNPRHLVRRRGQEARLRCSPMKGHSHVYWYRQLPEEGLKFMVYLQKENIIDESGMPKERFSAEFPKEGPSILRIQQVVRGDSAAYFCASSPTGDTSTGELFFGEGSRLTVL.

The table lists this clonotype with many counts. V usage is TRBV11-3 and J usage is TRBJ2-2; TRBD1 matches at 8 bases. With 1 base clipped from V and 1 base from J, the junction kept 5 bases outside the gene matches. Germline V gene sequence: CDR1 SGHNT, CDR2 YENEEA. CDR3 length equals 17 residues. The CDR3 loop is CASSLVGGQGNTGELFF. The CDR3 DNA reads TGTGCCAGCAGCTTAGTAGGCGGACAGGGGAACACCGGGGAGCTGTTTTTT.

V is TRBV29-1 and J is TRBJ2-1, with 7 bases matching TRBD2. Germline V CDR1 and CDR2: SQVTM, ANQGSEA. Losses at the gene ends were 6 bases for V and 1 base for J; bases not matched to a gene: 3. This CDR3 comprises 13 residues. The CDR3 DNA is TGCAGCGTCTTGGGGGGGTCCTACAATGAGCAGTTCTTC. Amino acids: CSVLGGSYNEQFF.

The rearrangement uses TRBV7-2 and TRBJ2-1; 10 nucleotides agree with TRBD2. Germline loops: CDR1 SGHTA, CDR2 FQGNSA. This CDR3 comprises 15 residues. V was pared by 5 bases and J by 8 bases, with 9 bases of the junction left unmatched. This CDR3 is CASSVSGRARYEQFF. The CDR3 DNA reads TGTGCCAGCAGCGTAAGCGGGAGGGCCAGGTATGAGCAGTTCTTC.

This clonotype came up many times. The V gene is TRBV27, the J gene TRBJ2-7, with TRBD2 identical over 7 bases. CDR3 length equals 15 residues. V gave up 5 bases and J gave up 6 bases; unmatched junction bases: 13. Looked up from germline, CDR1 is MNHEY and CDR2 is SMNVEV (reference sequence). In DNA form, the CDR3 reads TGTGCCAGCAGTCCATCGGGGGGTTTGAGTCTCGAGCAGTACTTC. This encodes CASSPSGGLSLEQYF.